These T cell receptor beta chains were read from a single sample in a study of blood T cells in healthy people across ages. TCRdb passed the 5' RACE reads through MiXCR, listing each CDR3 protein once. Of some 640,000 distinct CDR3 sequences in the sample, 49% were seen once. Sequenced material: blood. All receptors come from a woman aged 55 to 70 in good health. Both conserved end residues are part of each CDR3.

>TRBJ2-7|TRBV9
CASSEGGSGYSYEQYF
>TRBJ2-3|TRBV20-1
CSASGLAGEYTDTQYF
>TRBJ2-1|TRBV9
CASSVALGEQFF
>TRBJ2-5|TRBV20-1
CSASGLVGETQYF
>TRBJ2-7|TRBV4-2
CASSQDSRASGYYEQYF
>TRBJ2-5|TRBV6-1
CASSEGKQGAETQYF
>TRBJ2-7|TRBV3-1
CASSPVSGIPPTEQYF
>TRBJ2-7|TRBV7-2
CAGSVGFGTPYF
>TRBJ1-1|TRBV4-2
CASSLNGDLNTEAFF
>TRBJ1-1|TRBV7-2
CASTLGGTTEAFF
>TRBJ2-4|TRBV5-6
CASSWRYLQKNIQYF
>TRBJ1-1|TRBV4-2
CASRRTGNFNTEAFF
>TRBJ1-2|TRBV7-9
CASSLSSDYGYTF
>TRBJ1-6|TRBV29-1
CSGRTGYNSPLHF
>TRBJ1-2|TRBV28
CASRSTGRYYGYTF
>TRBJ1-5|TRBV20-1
CSARAEGVKPQHF
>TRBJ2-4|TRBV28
CASSLQQGVANIQYF
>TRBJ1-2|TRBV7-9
CASSELGTGGLYGYTF
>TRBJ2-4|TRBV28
CASSFLASFFAAKNIQYF
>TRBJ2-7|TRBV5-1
CASSTGSTYEQYF
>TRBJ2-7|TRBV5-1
CASSSWTRSSYEQYF
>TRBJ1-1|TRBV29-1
CSVSDRTSTEAFF